Each of the 12 T cell receptor beta chains below was sequenced from the same sample in a study. TCRdb passed the 5' RACE reads through MiXCR, listing each CDR3 protein once. The sample holds approximately 30,000 distinct CDR3 sequences, less than 25% seen once. Sequences were obtained from memory CD4+ T cells sorted from blood. Specified subset: memory CD4+ T cells, CD4+CD45RO+CD25-. Receptors originate from a female donor with breast cancer.

Comment on this clonotype: The germline gene is not matched at one end of the junction; a read error may be the cause. The J gene is TRBJ2-1, the V gene TRBV28; TRBD1 matches at 7 bases. CDR1 is MDHEN, CDR2 SYDVKM, per germline. This CDR3 comprises 16 residues. CDR3 amino acids: CASSPHRGSSYNEQLF. As DNA, the CDR3 is TGTGCCAGCAGTCCCCACAGGGGAAGCTCCTACAATGAGCAGCTCTTC.

Many counts were recorded for this clonotype. CDR3 protein: CASSVSGRGEKLFF. DNA for the CDR3: TGTGCCAGCAGCGTCAGCGGGCGGGGTGAAAAACTGTTTTTT. V is TRBV9 and J is TRBJ1-4; D unclear. The CDR3 is 14 residues long. Trimming took off 2 bases at V and 7 bases at J, with 12 bases between the two ends. Germline-derived CDR1 and CDR2 are SGDLS and YYNGEE.

This clonotype turned up a few times. This chain links TRBV5-1 with TRBJ2-1; D is possibly TRBD2 (6 bases). The CDR3 length is 13 residues. V was shortened by 0 bases and J by 7 bases, with 8 bases between the two germline ends. Germline V gene data show CDR1 as SGHRS and CDR2 as YFSETQ. The CDR3 DNA reads as TGCGCCAGCAGCTTGGTAGGAGGGAATGAGCAGTTCTTC. Translating it yields CASSLVGGNEQFF.

The chain has TRBV30 and TRBJ1-4; 12 bases agree with TRBD1. Germline V gene sequence: CDR1 GTSNPN, CDR2 SVGIG (reference sequence). Trimming cost V 3 bases and J 1 base; bases outside gene matches: 3. CDR3 size: 16 residues. CDR3 sequence (DNA): TGTGCCTGGAGCCGGGACAGGGGGCGAACTAATGAAAAACTGTTTTTT. It yields the protein CAWSRDRGRTNEKLFF.

This clonotype was found a few times. V is TRBV5-4 and J is TRBJ2-1; 13 nucleotides match TRBD2. Looked up from germline, CDR1 is SGHNT and CDR2 is YYREEE (reference sequence). This CDR3 has 17 amino acids. Losses at the gene ends were 4 bases for V and 2 bases for J; bases not matched to a gene: 6. CDR3: CASSPTSGRAPYNEQFF. The CDR3 nucleotides read TGTGCCAGCAGCCCTACTAGCGGGAGGGCCCCCTACAATGAGCAGTTCTTC.

The chain uses TRBV2 and TRBJ2-4, with D perhaps matching TRBD2 (5 bases). The CDR3 contains 10 residues. Trimming removed 6 bases at V and 10 bases at J, with 7 bases between. CDR1 is SNHLY and CDR2 is FYNNEI in the germline V gene. The CDR3 nucleotides read TGTGCCAGCAGATCGGGAATTCAGTACTTC. This translates into CASRSGIQYF.

The chain combines TRBV4-3 with TRBJ1-2; TRBD1 matches 8 bases. CDR3 length: 15 residues. Looked up from germline, CDR1 is LGHNA and CDR2 is YSLEER. After removal of 1 base from V and 7 bases from J, the junction contained 8 bases not matched to a gene. The CDR3 protein is CASSQAQGAVGGYTF. The CDR3 DNA reads as TGCGCCAGCAGCCAAGCTCAGGGGGCAGTAGGTGGCTACACCTTC.

A remark on this clonotype: A much larger clone lies a single base off, so this may be a read error. The rearrangement uses TRBV9 and TRBJ2-2; D ambiguous. The CDR3 length is 13 residues. Germline V gene data show CDR1 as SGDLS and CDR2 as YYNGEE. CDR3 in DNA: TGTGTCAGCAGCGTAGGTGGTGCCGGGGAGCTGTTTTTT. Protein: CVSSVGGAGELFF. The full variable domain, in which reference TRBV9 and TRBJ2-2 provide the parts outside the CDR3, is DSGVTQTPKHLITATGQRVTLRCSPRSGDLSVYWYQQSLDQGLQFLIQYYNGEERAKGNILERFSAQQFPDLHSELNLSSLELGDSALYFCVSSVGGAGELFFGEGSRLTVL.

As concerns this clonotype: A much more abundant neighbour one base away suggests this may be a read error. The chain couples TRBV12-3 or TRBV12-4 to TRBJ1-2; a possible D gene is TRBD1 (6 bases). The V and J ends lost 7 bases and 7 bases respectively, with 13 bases between them. The CDR3 consists of 12 residues. CDR3 sequence (DNA): TGTGCCAGCACCGAGGGGGAATCTGGCTACACCTTC. This encodes CASTEGESGYTF.

In its sample, this clonotype was seen a few times. The chain employs TRBV3-1 and TRBJ2-7; tentative D call: TRBD2 (5 bases). V gave up 5 bases and J gave up 1 base, with 15 bases separating them. CDR1 is LGHDT and CDR2 is YNNKEL in the germline V gene (reference sequence). The CDR3 totals 15 residues. The CDR3 here is CASSSGKVSSYEQYF. For the CDR3, the DNA is TGTGCCAGCAGCTCCGGGAAAGTGAGTTCCTACGAGCAGTACTTC.

The J gene is TRBJ2-1, the V gene TRBV6-2 or TRBV6-3; D might be TRBD1 (6 bases). The CDR3 loop spans 13 amino acids. V gave up 4 bases and J gave up 8 bases, with 12 bases separating them. In germline, CDR1 is MNHEY, CDR2 SVGEGT. CDR3 coding DNA: TGTGCCAGCAGTTCGACTTACAGGGATGAGCAGTTCTTC. Encoded protein: CASSSTYRDEQFF.

This clonotype was counted at least ten times. J is TRBJ2-7 and V is TRBV4-2, with D perhaps TRBD2 (5 bases). V gave up 0 bases and J gave up 4 bases, with 13 bases separating them. The CDR3 is 15 amino acids. Germline V gene lookup returns CDR1 LGHNA and CDR2 YNFKEQ. The CDR3 here is CASSQESGTFYEQYF. In nucleotides, the CDR3 is TGTGCCAGCAGCCAAGAGTCGGGAACGTTTTACGAGCAGTACTTC.